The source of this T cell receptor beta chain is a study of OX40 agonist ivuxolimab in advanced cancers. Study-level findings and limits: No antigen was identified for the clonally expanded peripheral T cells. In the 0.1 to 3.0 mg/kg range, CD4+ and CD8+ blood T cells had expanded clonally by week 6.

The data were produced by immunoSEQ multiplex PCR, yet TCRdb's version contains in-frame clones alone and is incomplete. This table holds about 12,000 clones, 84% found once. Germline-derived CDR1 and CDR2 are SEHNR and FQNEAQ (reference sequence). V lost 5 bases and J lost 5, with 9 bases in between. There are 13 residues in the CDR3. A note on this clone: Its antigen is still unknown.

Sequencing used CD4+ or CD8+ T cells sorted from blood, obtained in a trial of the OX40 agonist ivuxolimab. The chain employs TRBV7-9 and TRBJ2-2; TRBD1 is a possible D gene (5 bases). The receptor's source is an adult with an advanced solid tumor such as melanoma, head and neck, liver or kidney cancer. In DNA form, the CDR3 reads TGTGCCAGCAGCCCAGGGCAGACCGGGGAGCTGTTTTTT. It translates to CASSPGQTGELFF. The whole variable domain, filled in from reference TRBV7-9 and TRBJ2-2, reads DTGVSQNPRHKITKRGQNVTFRCDPISEHNRLYWYRQTLGQGPEFLTYFQNEAQLEKSRLLSDRFSAERPKGSFSTLEIQRTEQGDSAMYLCASSPGQTGELFFGEGSRLTVL.